The present entry profiles one T cell receptor beta chain with its context. Antigen: not known. The data derive from a study of cytomegalovirus exposure and HLA in healthy donors. Study-wide background: An early release of data contained 75 million to 100 million unique TCRs, which came from HLA-typed donors. Study results and limitations: A few V segments could not be told apart, such as TRBV6-2 and TRBV6-3, and were left out. Earlier analysis looked at TCR beta V segments, and most were productive about 87% or about 30% of the time.

Germline V gives CDR1 SGHNT, CDR2 YYREEE (reference sequence). With 2 bases removed from V and 7 bases from J, the gap between germline ends came to 10 bases. The CDR3 has 13 amino acids. In the PCR, 60 Vbeta and 13 Jbeta primers were used. Original analysis: It was a later analysis that counted approximately 81 million unique TCR beta chains, of which some 9.9 million were shared. Sequencing was performed with immunoSEQ multiplex PCR; in TCRdb, only in-frame clones are kept and a portion is missing. From that table come the V and J calls and clone size; the DNA was used to work out D and trimming. The repertoire includes 150,000 to 200,000 clones, about 90% of them detected once, and roughly 0.2% sits in the top ten.

Source material: PBMCs. The sequence was obtained from a girl under three years old in good health and CMV-seronegative. The chain links TRBV5-4 to TRBJ2-1; D is perhaps TRBD2 (6 bases). CDR3 sequence (DNA): TGTGCCAGCAGCTTAAGGGGAGGAAATGAGCAGTTCTTC. Translation: CASSLRGGNEQFF.